These T cell receptor beta chains were read from a single sample in a study of long-term antiretroviral therapy in people with HIV. Some clones are missing from TCRdb's copy, which holds only in-frame ones; the method was immunoSEQ multiplex PCR. The repertoire holds 35,000 or so clones, roughly 80% seen once, with approximately 7.9% in the top ten. The sequenced sample was unsorted PBMCs, obtained 0.4 years before starting antiretroviral therapy. The receptors originated from a man aged 18 to 30 with HIV. Each CDR3 is given with its conserved first and last residue. The D gene is left open where the match is weak. Clone size is given for some rows only: seen once, a few or many times, or a class if the clone is expanded.

clone size	V gene	J gene	D gene	CDR3 DNA	CDR3 protein
NA	TRBV5-1	TRBJ2-3	NA	TGCGCCAGCAGCTTGGGGCAGGGCTCAGATACGCAGTATTTT	CASSLGQGSDTQYF
once	TRBV5-6	TRBJ1-1	NA	TGTGCCAGCAGCTCCGACAGGCGCGGGGGAGCTTTCTTT	CASSSDRRGGAFF
NA	TRBV10-3	TRBJ1-3	TRBD1	TGTGCCATCAGGGACAGGCAACGAAACACCATATATTTT	CAIRDRQRNTIYF
few	TRBV19	TRBJ1-5	TRBD1	TGTGCCAGTAGCCCAGGGGGCAGGGCGGCCAGCAATCAGCCCCAGCATTTT	CASSPGGRAASNQPQHF
NA	TRBV2	TRBJ2-3	NA	TGTGCCATCTCGACGTCCCGTCTGGGAGATACGCAGTATTTT	CAISTSRLGDTQYF
once	TRBV9	TRBJ1-2	NA	TGTGCCAGCAGCGGACGGGGGGATGGCTACACCTTC	CASSGRGDGYTF
NA	TRBV30	TRBJ2-2	NA	TGTGCCTGGAGTGTCAGTTTCCCTTCCCGGGAGCTGTTTTTT	CAWSVSFPSRELFF
once	TRBV7-8	TRBJ2-3	NA	TGTGCCAGCCAGCATCCCAGGGGGGCGGATACGCAGTATTTT	CASQHPRGADTQYF
NA	TRBV19	TRBJ2-1	NA	TGTGCCAGTAGTATAGCGGGGGGCGCCTACAATGAGCAGTTCTTC	CASSIAGGAYNEQFF
NA	TRBV7-2	TRBJ2-4	NA	TGTGCCAGCAGGGAGGGGGGGAAAAACATTCAGTACTTC	CASREGGKNIQYF
NA	TRBV6-6	TRBJ1-2	NA	TGTGCCAGCAGCCGCCCTCCGGGACACAGGAGGGGCTACACCTTC	CASSRPPGHRRGYTF
once	TRBV5-5	TRBJ2-1	TRBD2	TGTGCCAGCAGCTCTATAGCGGGGGCCTACAATGAGCAGTTCTTC	CASSSIAGAYNEQFF
NA	TRBV5-1	TRBJ2-5	NA	TGCGCCAGCAGCTTGGGAGTAGAGACCCAGTACTTC	CASSLGVETQYF